This passage covers 2 T cell receptor beta chains from one sample sequenced in a study of shared clonotypes between healthy human individuals. TCRdb's table, derived via immunoSEQ multiplex PCR, lists solely in-frame clones and lacks some. The sample includes about 1 million clones, about 75% of them seen just once. The sequencing input was memory CD4+ T cells sorted from blood. This sample's subset: CD45RA-negative fraction. The origin of the receptors is a man aged 18 to 35 in good health.

The V gene is TRBV6-6, the J gene TRBJ1-5; D might be TRBD1 (5 bases). CDR1 and CDR2 from the germline V gene are MNHNY and SVGAGI (reference sequence). This CDR3 contains 14 residues. Trimming left V 6 bases short and J 3 bases short, with 12 bases between. The CDR3 sequence is CASRDQGNNQPQHF. The CDR3 region has the DNA TGTGCCAGCAGGGATCAGGGAAACAATCAGCCCCAGCATTTT.

The CDR3 spells CASGLVHGTGLYEQYF. DNA of the CDR3: TGTGCTAGTGGTTTGGTACACGGGACAGGGTTGTACGAGCAGTACTTC. V gene TRBV12-5 combines with J gene TRBJ2-7; 9 nucleotides agree with TRBD1. Germline V CDR1 and CDR2: LGHNT, FRNRAP. V shed 0 bases and J 4 bases; nucleotides not matched to a gene: 7. This CDR3 is built from 16 residues.